This T cell receptor beta chain was captured in a study of blood T cell repertoires in COVID-19. The germline CDR1 and CDR2 sequences are MNHNY and SVGAGI (reference sequence). The CDR3 runs 16 residues. V was clipped by 7 bases and J by 0 bases; unmatched bases: 8. Sequencing was performed with immunoSEQ multiplex PCR; in TCRdb, only in-frame clones are kept and a portion is missing. The sample holds roughly 200,000 clones; more than 85% are singletons and the top ten take 2.7%. The TCR sequence derives from a man aged 35-49 years with active or convalescent COVID-19. The sequencing sample was made of peripheral blood. The V and J genes are TRBV6-6 and TRBJ1-3; 8 bases align to TRBD1. The CDR3 DNA reads TGTGCCAGCACCGACAGGGGTAGGAGCTCTGGAAACACCATATATTTT. Translation gives CASTDRGRSSGNTIYF.